This entry features one T cell receptor (beta chain) sequence. Its antigen is unidentified. The data belong to a study of blood T cells in healthy people across ages. The study, taken as a whole, reports: A conclusive naive versus antigen-experienced comparison was prevented by the unsorted PBMCs.

The second PCR ran about 6 to 11 cycles with a sample-barcoded 5' primer and J-beta primers. The study obtained at least 3 million CDR3-containing paired-end reads from every sample. MiXCR, applied by TCRdb to the 5' RACE reads, yields one record per CDR3 protein. The profile shows about 800,000 distinct CDR3 sequences, more than 35% of them singletons. Trimming shortened V by 6 bases and J by 5 bases, and 19 bases separated the two germline ends. CDR3 size: 15 residues. The V gene's germline CDR1 is SNHLY and CDR2 FYNNEI. PBMCs numbering at least 6.5 million were isolated per sample. Total RNA extraction produced at least 5 micrograms (per sample) for the study.

The V gene is TRBV2, the J gene TRBJ2-5; a weak D match, TRBD2 (7 bases). The specimen was blood. This receptor was taken from an elderly man in good health. The CDR3 sequence: CASSQIGGEWETQYF. CDR3 bases: TGTGCCAGCAGCCAGATAGGGGGGGAATGGGAGACCCAGTACTTC.